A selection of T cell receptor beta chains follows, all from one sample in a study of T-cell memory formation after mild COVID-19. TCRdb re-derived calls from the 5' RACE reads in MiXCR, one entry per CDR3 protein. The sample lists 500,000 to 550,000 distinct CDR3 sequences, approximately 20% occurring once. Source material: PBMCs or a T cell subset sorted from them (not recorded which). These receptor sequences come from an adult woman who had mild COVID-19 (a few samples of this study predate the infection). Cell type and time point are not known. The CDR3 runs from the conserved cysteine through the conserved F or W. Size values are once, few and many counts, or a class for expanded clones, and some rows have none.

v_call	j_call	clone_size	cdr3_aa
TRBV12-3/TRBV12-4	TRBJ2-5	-	CASSFQGAVWETQYF
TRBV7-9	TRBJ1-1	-	CASSLQGEATEAFF
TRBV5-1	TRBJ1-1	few	CASSTGRGNTEAFF
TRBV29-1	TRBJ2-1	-	CSVESGKVLNEQFF
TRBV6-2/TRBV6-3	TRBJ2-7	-	CASSYLPGGVFYEQYF
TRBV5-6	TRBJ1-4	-	CASSLGGQYEKLFF
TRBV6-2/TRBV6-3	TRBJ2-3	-	CASSYGPGPDTQYF
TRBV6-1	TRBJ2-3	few	CASSEGQGHTDTQYF
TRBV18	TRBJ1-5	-	CASSPPGRESYSNQPQHF
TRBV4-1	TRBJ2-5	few	CASSQETEPQETQYF
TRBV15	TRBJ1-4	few	CATSRDLGNEKLFF
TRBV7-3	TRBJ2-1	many	CASSSRGLLRGDEQFF
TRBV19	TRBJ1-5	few	CASSISGFSNQPQHF
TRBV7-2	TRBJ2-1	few	CASSSSGTGRGKKQFF
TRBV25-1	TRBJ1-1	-	CASSKQGFSEAFF
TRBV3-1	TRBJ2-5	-	CASSQAGEGTQYF
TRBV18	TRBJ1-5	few	CASSPGQGSYSNQPQHF
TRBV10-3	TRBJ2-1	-	CAITNVADNEQFF
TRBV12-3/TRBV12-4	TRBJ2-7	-	CASSSPQGAGEQYF
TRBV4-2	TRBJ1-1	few	CASSRDRGAEAFF
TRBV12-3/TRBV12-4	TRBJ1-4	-	CASSLTGGYREKLFF
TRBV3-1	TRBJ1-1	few	CASSPFHRGLNTEAFF
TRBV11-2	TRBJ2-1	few	CASTTPEWMGGNEQFF
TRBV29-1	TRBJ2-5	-	CSVEGSNQETQYF
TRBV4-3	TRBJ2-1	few	CASSQDMHYQQFF
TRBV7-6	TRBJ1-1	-	CASSLQGMDTEAFF
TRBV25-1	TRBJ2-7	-	CASMGADRYEQYF
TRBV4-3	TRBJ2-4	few	CASSQDSETARYWGDIQYF
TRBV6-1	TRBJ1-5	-	CASREAGVRNQPQHF
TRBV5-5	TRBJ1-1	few	CASSGPAVYEAFF
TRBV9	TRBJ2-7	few	CASSESSGLAYEQYF
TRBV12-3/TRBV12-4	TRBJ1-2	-	CASSPLLDSYGYGYTF
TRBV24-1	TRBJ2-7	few	CATSDWPTSGSSYEQYF
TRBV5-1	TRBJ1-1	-	CASSVRPGDNTEAFF
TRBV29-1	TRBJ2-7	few	CSVEDSRYSYEQYF
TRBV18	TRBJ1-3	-	CASSPLAGRSGNTIYF
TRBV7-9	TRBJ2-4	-	CASSPPVGAKNIQYF
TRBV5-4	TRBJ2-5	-	CASRSWTLQETQYF
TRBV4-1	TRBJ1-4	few	CASSPLHRGSNEKLFF
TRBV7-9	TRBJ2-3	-	CASSARTAFRSTDTQYF
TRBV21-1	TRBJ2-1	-	CASSKAWLAEYNEQFF
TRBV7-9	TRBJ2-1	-	CASIDWGDEQFF
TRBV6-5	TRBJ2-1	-	CASSYFWLAGYNEQFF
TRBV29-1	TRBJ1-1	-	CSVSRGAGEAFF
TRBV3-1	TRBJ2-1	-	CASSQVSWGGNEQFF
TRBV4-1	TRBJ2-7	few	CASSRPVTGGDEQYF
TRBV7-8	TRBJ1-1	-	CASSLAGPGVEAFF
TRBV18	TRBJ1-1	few	CASSPATHTEAFF
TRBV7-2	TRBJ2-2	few	CASSLEAGAGELFF
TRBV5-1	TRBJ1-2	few	CASSPAGSYGYTF
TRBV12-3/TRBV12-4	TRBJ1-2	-	CASRLDGTGNYGYTF
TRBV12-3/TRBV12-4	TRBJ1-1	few	CASSLPHRVPTEAFF
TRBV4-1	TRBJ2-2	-	CASSQLGQGWAGELFF
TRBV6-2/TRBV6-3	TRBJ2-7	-	CASSLKAEAYEQYF